What follows are 30 T cell receptor beta chains derived from one specimen sequenced in a study of T cell changes during pregnancy in multiple sclerosis. Sequencing used immunoSEQ multiplex PCR; TCRdb keeps in-frame clones, though not all of them. The sample carries tens of thousands of clones, roughly 92% recorded once. The sequenced sample was CD8+ T cells from peripheral blood mononuclear cells, obtained in the second trimester of pregnancy. The origin of the receptors is a female donor with multiple sclerosis, enrolled in a pregnancy study.

For the CDR3, the DNA is TGTGCCAGCAGCTTAGAGTGGGGGGGGGACCACTCCTACGAGCAGTACTTC. It translates to CASSLEWGGDHSYEQYF. This chain uses TRBV7-9 with TRBJ2-7; 7 nucleotides match TRBD2. CDR1 SEHNR and CDR2 FQNEAQ come from the germline V gene (reference sequence). The CDR3 consists of 17 residues. Trimming took 1 base from V and 0 from J; bases not matched to a gene: 9.

A single count supports this clone. The gene calls are TRBV9 and TRBJ2-7, with D unclear. Germline lookup yields CDR1 SGDLS and CDR2 YYNGEE. The length of the CDR3 is 14 residues. V lost 3 bases to trimming and J lost 0 bases, with 10 bases between them. The CDR3 bases are TGTGCCAGCAGCGCAGGCGCCAGCTCCTACGAGCAGTACTTC. Residues: CASSAGASSYEQYF.

The chain employs TRBV4-1 and TRBJ1-1, with D maybe TRBD1 (6 bases). This CDR3 contains 17 residues. The germline V and J ends were trimmed by 1 base and 0 bases, with 15 bases remaining between them. Germline V lookup: CDR1 MGHRA, CDR2 YSYEKL. The CDR3 DNA sequence: TGCGCCAGCAGCCAAGTTCAGACAGGCCCCATGAACACTGAAGCTTTCTTT. Protein sequence: CASSQVQTGPMNTEAFF.

The gene calls are TRBV13 and TRBJ2-3; TRBD2 matches 11 bases. V shed 4 bases and J 6 bases; nucleotides not matched to a gene: 6. This CDR3 has 15 amino acids. Germline V lookup: CDR1 PRHDT, CDR2 FYEKMQ (reference sequence). CDR3 nucleotide sequence: TGTGCCAGCAGCTCAACTAGCGGGAGTAGGGATACGCAGTATTTT. Translating gives CASSSTSGSRDTQYF.

This chain connects TRBV10-3 to TRBJ2-1; 11 nucleotides align to TRBD2. Germline trimming cut 3 bases from V and 5 bases from J; bases unmatched to any gene: 6. The CDR3 is made up of 16 amino acids. The V gene's germline CDR1 is ENHRY and CDR2 SYGVKD. DNA for the CDR3: TGTGCCATCAGTGAACTAGCGGGAGTGGGCAACAATGAGCAGTTCTTC. Translation gives CAISELAGVGNNEQFF.

CDR3 nucleotides: TGCGCCAGCAGCTGGGCCGTGGGTAGCGGAGCCTACAATGAGCAGTTCTTC. Residues: CASSWAVGSGAYNEQFF. The V gene is TRBV5-1, the J gene TRBJ2-1; the D gene is possibly TRBD2 (6 bases). Germline CDR1 and CDR2: SGHRS and YFSETQ. CDR3 length equals 17 residues. Trimming cost V 3 bases and J 2 bases, with 18 bases left between them.

The chain joins TRBV2 to TRBJ1-4; the D gene is possibly TRBD1 (6 bases). V was trimmed by 6 bases and J by 5 bases, leaving 13 bases between them. Germline lookup yields CDR1 SNHLY and CDR2 FYNNEI. The CDR3 is 14 residues long. CDR3 region: CASREDSRNEKLFF. The CDR3 DNA reads as TGTGCCAGCAGGGAGGACAGTAGGAATGAAAAACTGTTTTTT.

V gene TRBV19 combines with J gene TRBJ2-1; 8 positions match TRBD2. Germline V gene sequence: CDR1 LNHDA, CDR2 SQIVND (reference sequence). V gave up 3 bases and J gave up 3 bases; unmatched junction bases: 1. CDR3 length: 14 residues. The CDR3 DNA reads as TGTGCCAGTAGTATGGGGACTAGCTACAATGAGCAGTTCTTC. Protein sequence: CASSMGTSYNEQFF.

The chain links TRBV7-9 to TRBJ2-5, with TRBD1 matching over 7 bases. Trimming cost V 5 bases and J 2 bases; bases outside gene matches: 5. CDR3 length: 14 amino acids. Looked up from germline, CDR1 is SEHNR and CDR2 is FQNEAQ (reference sequence). The CDR3 DNA reads TGTGCCAGCAGCCACCGGGACAGACAAGAGACCCAGTACTTC. The encoded protein is CASSHRDRQETQYF.

The V gene is TRBV5-5, the J gene TRBJ2-1, with D tentatively TRBD1 (5 bases). The V and J ends lost 4 bases and 0 bases respectively, with 11 bases between them. CDR3 length: 15 amino acids. From germline, CDR1 is SGHKS and CDR2 YYEKEE (reference sequence). CDR3 loop: CASSPRQFSYNEQFF. CDR3 DNA sequence: TGTGCCAGCAGCCCTAGACAGTTCTCCTACAATGAGCAGTTCTTC.

The chain is built from TRBV6-1 and TRBJ1-6, with 7 bases fitting TRBD1. The CDR3 has 17 residues. With V trimmed by 4 bases and J by 6 bases, 12 bases remained unmatched. Germline V gives CDR1 MNHNS, CDR2 SASEGT. CDR3 DNA: TGTGCCAGCAGTGGATCCGGGACAGTATTTGGTAATTCACCCCTCCACTTT. Translation: CASSGSGTVFGNSPLHF.

The chain links TRBV19 to TRBJ2-1; 8 bases are a match to TRBD2. V trimming: 4 bases; J trimming: 8 bases; junction bases outside the gene matches: 4. CDR3 length: 13 amino acids. Germline loops: CDR1 LNHDA, CDR2 SQIVND (reference sequence). The CDR3 loop reads CASSTIAGYEQFF. In DNA form, the CDR3 reads TGTGCCAGTAGTACCATAGCGGGATATGAGCAGTTCTTC.

For the CDR3, the DNA is TGTGCCAGCAGCCCTAGTGGGACAGGGGGCTCTGGCTACACCTTC. Its translation: CASSPSGTGGSGYTF. The chain links TRBV9 to TRBJ1-2; 12 bases match TRBD1. Trimming took 4 bases from V and 7 from J; bases not matched to a gene: 8. Germline V gene data show CDR1 as SGDLS and CDR2 as YYNGEE. The CDR3 is 15 amino acids.

The chain joins TRBV27 to TRBJ1-1; D not certain. CDR1 is MNHEY and CDR2 is SMNVEV in the germline V gene (reference sequence). V lost 3 bases and J lost 7, with 6 bases in between. The length of the CDR3 is 11 residues. CDR3 nucleotide sequence: TGTGCCAGCAGTTTGGGCGTTGAAGCTTTCTTT. Its protein is CASSLGVEAFF.

The chain recombines TRBV27 with TRBJ1-1; D is uncertain. With 3 bases removed from V and 1 base from J, the gap between germline ends came to 6 bases. The CDR3 has 13 residues. Germline V gene lookup returns CDR1 MNHEY and CDR2 SMNVEV (reference sequence). The CDR3 nucleotides are TGTGCCAGCAGTTTTAATCCGAACACTGAAGCTTTCTTT. It yields the protein CASSFNPNTEAFF.

The chain recombines TRBV27 with TRBJ2-6, with D perhaps matching TRBD2 (6 bases). In germline, CDR1 is MNHEY, CDR2 SMNVEV (reference sequence). CDR3 length: 12 amino acids. V dropped 3 bases and J dropped 11 bases, with 8 bases sitting between them. In nucleotides, the CDR3 is TGTGCCAGCAGTTTCCCGGGGGACGTCCTGACTTTC. Its protein product is CASSFPGDVLTF.

The chain has TRBV19 and TRBJ1-1; no firm D call. CDR3 length: 13 amino acids. Germline V gene lookup returns CDR1 LNHDA and CDR2 SQIVND (reference sequence). The V and J ends lost 3 bases and 4 bases respectively, with 9 bases between them. CDR3 DNA sequence: TGTGCCAGTAGTATTGCCCGGGGCACTGAAGCTTTCTTT. It is translated as CASSIARGTEAFF.

The gene calls are TRBV7-3 and TRBJ2-1; no firm D call. V was clipped by 4 bases and J by 5 bases, with 18 bases between them. The CDR3 runs to 16 residues. CDR1 and CDR2 (germline): SGHTA, FQGTGA. This CDR3 is CASSWKVGYPDNEQFF. The CDR3 nucleotides read TGTGCCAGCAGCTGGAAGGTGGGCTATCCCGACAATGAGCAGTTCTTC.

The table lists this clone with a count of one. The rearrangement joins TRBV9 to TRBJ2-5, with D tentatively TRBD2 (5 bases). V lost 4 bases and J lost 3, with 19 bases in between. This CDR3 is 16 amino acids long. Germline V gives CDR1 SGDLS, CDR2 YYNGEE. CDR3 DNA sequence: TGTGCCAGCAGCAATCGAGGGAGTTTTGGGGAAGAGACCCAGTACTTC. Translated: CASSNRGSFGEETQYF.

The genes are TRBV15 and TRBJ1-1, with D uncertain. CDR1 and CDR2 from the germline V gene are LNHNV and YYDKDF (reference sequence). CDR3 length equals 17 residues. Trimming shortened V by 0 bases and J by 1 base, and 15 bases separated the two germline ends. This chain's CDR3 is CATSRDTRFGSNTEAFF. DNA for the CDR3: TGTGCCACCAGCAGAGATACCCGATTCGGGTCGAACACTGAAGCTTTCTTT.

This clone is medium-sized within its sample. The chain recombines TRBV4-1 with TRBJ1-2; no firm D call. CDR1 is MGHRA, CDR2 YSYEKL, per germline. This CDR3 spans 13 amino acids. V was pared by 1 base and J by 6 bases, with 9 bases between. The CDR3 DNA reads TGCGCCAGCAGCCAAGGGAACGGGGATGGCTACACCTTC. Protein product: CASSQGNGDGYTF.

This clone was detected only a few times. The J gene is TRBJ1-5, the V gene TRBV7-6; D is possibly TRBD1 (6 bases). Looked up from germline, CDR1 is SGHVS and CDR2 is FNYEAQ. CDR3 length: 14 amino acids. V was trimmed by 1 base and J by 4 bases, leaving 8 bases between them. The CDR3 DNA is TGTGCCAGCAGCTTAGGGCAGGGGAATCAGCCCCAGCATTTT. Translating it yields CASSLGQGNQPQHF.

The chain recombines TRBV7-6 with TRBJ1-1; 11 bases align to TRBD1. Germline CDR1 and CDR2: SGHVS and FNYEAQ. The ends lost 5 bases at V and 4 bases at J; junction bases unmatched: 9. This CDR3 is 16 amino acids long. CDR3 in amino acids: CASSPRTGGGPTEAFF. The DNA of the CDR3 is TGTGCCAGCAGCCCGCGGACAGGGGGCGGACCCACTGAAGCTTTCTTT.

The J gene is TRBJ1-1, the V gene TRBV28; tentatively, D is TRBD1 (5 bases). V dropped 3 bases and J dropped 1 base, with 9 bases sitting between them. This CDR3 has 14 residues. CDR1 is MDHEN and CDR2 is SYDVKM in the germline V gene. The CDR3 DNA reads TGTGCCAGCAGTTTTCGACAGTCGAACACTGAAGCTTTCTTT. Amino acids: CASSFRQSNTEAFF.

The chain is built from TRBV30 and TRBJ2-1; D is unclear. CDR3 length: 12 amino acids. Germline loops: CDR1 GTSNPN, CDR2 SVGIG (reference sequence). V lost 3 bases and J 9 bases, leaving 12 bases between the germline ends. CDR3 protein: CAWSHIDGEQFF. In DNA, the CDR3 is TGTGCCTGGAGCCATATAGATGGTGAGCAGTTCTTC.

This clone is a singleton in its sample. The CDR3, as DNA: TGTGCCAGCTGTAGTTCTAGACTAGCGGGAGGAGTGGATACGCAGTATTTT. Amino acids: CASCSSRLAGGVDTQYF. The gene calls are TRBV25-1 and TRBJ2-3; 13 bases are shared with TRBD2. Trimming at V came to 8 bases and at J to 6 bases, leaving 14 bases not matched to a gene. The CDR3 covers 17 residues. Germline V gene data show CDR1 as MGHDK and CDR2 as SYGVNS.

The genes are TRBV5-1 and TRBJ1-1, with 9 bases that match TRBD1. Germline-derived CDR1 and CDR2 are SGHRS and YFSETQ. J gave up 4 bases and V 1 base, and 17 bases lay outside the gene matches. The CDR3 contains 19 residues. CDR3 DNA: TGCGCCAGCAGCTTGTTTTCTCCGGGACAGGGATATTTAGGCACTGAAGCTTTCTTT. Protein: CASSLFSPGQGYLGTEAFF.

The chain has TRBV5-1 and TRBJ2-7; possibly TRBD2 for D (6 bases). Trimming cost V 2 bases and J 2 bases, with 14 bases left between them. Per the germline V gene, CDR1 is SGHRS and CDR2 is YFSETQ. The CDR3 is 15 amino acids. In nucleotides, the CDR3 is TGCGCCAGCAGCTTCGGGGGAGGAGGAACCTACGAGCAGTACTTC. This codes for CASSFGGGGTYEQYF.

This clone was seen just once. CDR3 protein: CASSAGQGNSGNTIYF. The CDR3 nucleotides are TGTGCCAGCAGCGCGGGACAGGGAAACTCTGGAAACACCATATATTTT. J is TRBJ1-3 and V is TRBV9; 9 positions agree with TRBD1. Per germline, CDR1 SGDLS and CDR2 YYNGEE. CDR3 size: 16 residues. With V trimmed by 3 bases and J by 0 bases, 4 bases remained unmatched.

The chain couples TRBV7-9 to TRBJ1-2; a weak D match, TRBD1 (5 bases). With 0 bases removed from V and 0 bases from J, the gap between germline ends came to 14 bases. Per germline, CDR1 SEHNR and CDR2 FQNEAQ (reference sequence). The CDR3 extends over 17 amino acids. The DNA of the CDR3 is TGTGCCAGCAGCTTAGCGAGTTTGGGGGGAACTAACTATGGCTACACCTTC. Its translation is CASSLASLGGTNYGYTF. The variable domain in full, completed from reference TRBV7-9 and TRBJ1-2, reads DTGVSQNPRHKITKRGQNVTFRCDPISEHNRLYWYRQTLGQGPEFLTYFQNEAQLEKSRLLSDRFSAERPKGSFSTLEIQRTEQGDSAMYLCASSLASLGGTNYGYTFGSGTRLTVV.